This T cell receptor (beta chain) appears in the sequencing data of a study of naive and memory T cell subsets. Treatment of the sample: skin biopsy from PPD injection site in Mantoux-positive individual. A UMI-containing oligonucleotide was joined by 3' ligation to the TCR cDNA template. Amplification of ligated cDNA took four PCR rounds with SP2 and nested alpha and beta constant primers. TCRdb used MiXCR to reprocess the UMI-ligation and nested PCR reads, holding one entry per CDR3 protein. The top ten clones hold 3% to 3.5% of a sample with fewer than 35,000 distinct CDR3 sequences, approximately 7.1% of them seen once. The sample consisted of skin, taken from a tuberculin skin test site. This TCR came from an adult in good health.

CDR3 residues: CSVDGLTNTEAFF. The DNA for the CDR3 is TGCAGCGTTGACGGACTCACGAACACTGAAGCTTTCTTT. The chain is built from TRBV29-1 and TRBJ1-1, with D unclear. The CDR3 is 13 amino acids. CDR1 SQVTM and CDR2 ANQGSEA come from the germline V gene. Trimming pared 3 bases from V and 1 base from J, leaving 9 bases between.